The present T cell receptor (beta chain) was sequenced within a study of cytomegalovirus exposure and HLA in healthy donors. As for this clone: The antigen is unknown.

Overall study findings and caveats: The majority of CMV-associated TCR beta chains were reported as apparently HLA-restricted in a later analysis.

The CDR3 consists of 14 residues. PCR used 60 Vbeta primers and 13 Jbeta primers. Sequencing was performed with immunoSEQ multiplex PCR; in TCRdb, only in-frame clones are kept and a portion is missing. The sample carries approximately 93,000 clones, over 75% recorded once. The V gene is TRBV21-1, the J gene TRBJ2-7; the table gives TRBD1 as D, unverified against the DNA. TRBV21-1 is termed a pseudogene. Sequencing was done on a sample of PBMCs. This sequence originates from a man aged 45-60 years in good health and CMV-seronegative. CDR3 loop: CASDPGQGAYEQYF. DNA for the CDR3: TGTGCCAGCGATCCGGGACAGGGGGCATACGAGCAGTACTTC.